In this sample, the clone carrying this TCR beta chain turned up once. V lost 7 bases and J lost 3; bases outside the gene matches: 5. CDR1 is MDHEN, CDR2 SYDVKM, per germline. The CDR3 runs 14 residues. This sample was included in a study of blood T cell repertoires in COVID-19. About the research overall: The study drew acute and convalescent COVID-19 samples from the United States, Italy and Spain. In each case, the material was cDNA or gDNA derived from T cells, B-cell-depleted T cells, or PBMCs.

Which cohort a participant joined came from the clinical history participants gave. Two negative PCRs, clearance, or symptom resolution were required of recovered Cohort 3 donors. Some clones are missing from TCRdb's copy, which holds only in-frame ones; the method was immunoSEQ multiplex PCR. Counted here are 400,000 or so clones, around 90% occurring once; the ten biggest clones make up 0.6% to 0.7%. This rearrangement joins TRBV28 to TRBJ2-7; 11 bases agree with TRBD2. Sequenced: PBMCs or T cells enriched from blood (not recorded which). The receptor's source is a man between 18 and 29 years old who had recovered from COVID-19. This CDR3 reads CASTPTSGVYEQYF. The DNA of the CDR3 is TGTGCCAGCACCCCGACTAGCGGGGTCTACGAGCAGTACTTC.